This entry describes one T cell receptor beta chain. Its antigen is unidentified. These data originate in a study of T-cell memory formation after mild COVID-19. Findings of the study overall: CD4+ contracting clones lay mainly in CM and EM, CD8+ ones in EMRA.

This CDR3 is 17 amino acids long. Trimming removed 5 bases from V and 4 bases from J, with 24 bases in between. Germline CDR1 and CDR2: MNHEY and SVGAGI. In TCRdb, the 5' RACE reads were re-called with MiXCR into one record per CDR3 protein. Seen here are just under 550,000 distinct CDR3 sequences, roughly 20% observed once, and the top ten hold under 15%. The chain recombines TRBV6-5 with TRBJ2-7; D not certain. The sequence came from an adult woman who had mild COVID-19 (a few samples of this study predate the infection). Cell type and time point are not known. Sequences were obtained from PBMCs or a T cell subset sorted from them (not recorded which). The DNA of the CDR3 is TGTGCCAGCAGTCCTTCTCACCCACTGGCCGGGTGGTACGAGCAGTACTTC. This codes for CASSPSHPLAGWYEQYF.